The 27 T cell receptor beta chains presented below share a single source sample, sequenced in a study of T cells in pancreatic ductal adenocarcinoma. Produced via immunoSEQ multiplex PCR; TCRdb's table is partial and in-frame only. The top ten hold roughly 3% of the sample, which has about 100,000 clones, about 95% seen once. No neoadjuvant therapy was given to the selected pancreatic ductal adenocarcinoma patients before their surgery. The specimen was PBMCs. These receptors all stem from a human donor with pancreatic ductal adenocarcinoma.

The chain uses TRBV7-2 and TRBJ2-7; unclear D gene. Germline CDR1 SGHTA, CDR2 FQGNSA. The CDR3 has 11 amino acids. Trimming pared 3 bases from V and 4 bases from J, leaving 4 bases between. This CDR3 reads CASSFRYEQYF. The DNA for the CDR3 is TGTGCCAGCAGCTTCAGATACGAGCAGTACTTC.

The chain is built from TRBV11-2 and TRBJ2-1; 7 bases map to TRBD2. V was clipped by 5 bases and J by 0 bases; unmatched bases: 4. CDR3 size: 15 residues. Germline V gene data show CDR1 as SGHAT and CDR2 as FQNNGV. The CDR3 region is CASSPRTSSYNEQFF. DNA of the CDR3: TGTGCCAGCAGCCCAAGGACTAGCTCCTACAATGAGCAGTTCTTC.

The count of this clone is one. The chain joins TRBV11-3 to TRBJ2-1; D unclear. V gave up 5 bases and J gave up 9 bases, with 14 bases separating them. Looked up from germline, CDR1 is SGHNT and CDR2 is YENEEA. CDR3 length equals 13 residues. CDR3 nucleotide sequence: TGTGCCAGCAGCCCCAACCCTTCGGGTGAGCAGTTCTTC. Translating it yields CASSPNPSGEQFF.

The gene calls are TRBV5-4 and TRBJ2-7; unclear D gene. Trimming removed 0 bases from V and 6 bases from J, with 16 bases in between. Germline assignment: CDR1 SGHNT and CDR2 YYREEE (reference sequence). The CDR3 consists of 15 residues. In DNA form, the CDR3 reads TGTGCCAGCAGCTTGGATGGTTTCGGGTCGCCCGAGCAGTACTTC. It translates to CASSLDGFGSPEQYF.

J is TRBJ2-7 and V is TRBV30; D may be TRBD1 (6 bases). CDR1 is GTSNPN, CDR2 SVGIG, per germline (reference sequence). The V end was cut by 2 bases, the J end by 0 bases, with 8 bases between. The CDR3 sequence is 13 residues long. CDR3 sequence (DNA): TGTGCCTGGAGTTTAGGGGGCTCCTACGAGCAGTACTTC. Its protein product is CAWSLGGSYEQYF.

This chain uses TRBV7-2 with TRBJ2-1; 11 bases map to TRBD1. Germline values: CDR1 SGHTA, CDR2 FQGNSA. Losses at the gene ends were 5 bases for V and 3 bases for J; bases not matched to a gene: 6. The CDR3 length is 16 residues. CDR3 in DNA: TGTGCCAGCAGCCCCCAAGGGACAGGGGGCTACAATGAGCAGTTCTTC. Its protein product is CASSPQGTGGYNEQFF.

This clone was observed a few times. The rearrangement uses TRBV7-2 and TRBJ2-1, with D perhaps matching TRBD1 (5 bases). CDR1 and CDR2 (germline): SGHTA, FQGNSA. CDR3 length: 14 amino acids. V was clipped by 1 base and J by 9 bases, with 13 bases between them. As DNA, the CDR3 is TGTGCCAGCAGCTTAGTCTCGCCAGGGCCTGAGCAGTTCTTC. This translates into CASSLVSPGPEQFF.

This chain joins TRBV11-2 and TRBJ2-3; the match to TRBD1 covers 8 bases. With V trimmed by 5 bases and J by 4 bases, 8 bases remained unmatched. The length of the CDR3 is 15 residues. CDR1 is SGHAT and CDR2 is FQNNGV in the germline V gene. The CDR3 loop is CASSGTGLGADTQYF. Here the CDR3 DNA reads TGTGCCAGCAGCGGGACAGGCCTAGGGGCAGATACGCAGTATTTT.

The chain links TRBV7-9 to TRBJ1-2; no reliable D call. The CDR3 totals 14 residues. V was pared by 5 bases and J by 4 bases, with 14 bases between. Germline values: CDR1 SEHNR, CDR2 FQNEAQ (reference sequence). The CDR3 DNA reads TGTGCCAGCAGCGCGCAGACTAACCGCTATGGCTACACCTTC. It translates to CASSAQTNRYGYTF.

The rearrangement links TRBV6-1 to TRBJ2-7, with D possibly TRBD1 on 5 matching bases. The germline V and J ends were trimmed by 4 bases and 7 bases, with 17 bases remaining between them. This CDR3 spans 14 amino acids. CDR1 is MNHNS and CDR2 is SASEGT in the germline V gene. The CDR3 DNA is TGTGCCAGCAGTGGTTGGACAAGTCCGGAGGAGCAGTACTTC. As protein: CASSGWTSPEEQYF.

This clone has only one observation. CDR3 loop: CASSLGSDTEAFF. The DNA of the CDR3 is TGTGCCAGCAGCTTAGGTTCCGACACTGAAGCTTTCTTT. This sequence joins TRBV7-2 and TRBJ1-1; no firm D call. The CDR3 is 13 amino acids. The ends were cut back, 1 base at V and 3 bases at J, with 6 bases in the middle. Germline loops: CDR1 SGHTA, CDR2 FQGNSA.

The CDR3 protein is CASSPPGVQPLMNTEAFF. The DNA for the CDR3 is TGTGCCAGTAGTCCCCCAGGGGTTCAGCCCTTGATGAACACTGAAGCTTTCTTT. The V and J genes are TRBV19 and TRBJ1-1; a possible D gene is TRBD1 (6 bases). V was pared by 5 bases and J by 0 bases, with 22 bases between. The CDR3 extends over 18 amino acids. Germline V lookup: CDR1 LNHDA, CDR2 SQIVND (reference sequence).

The genes are TRBV7-9 and TRBJ1-4; D may be TRBD1 (6 bases). The germline gives CDR1 SEHNR, CDR2 FQNEAQ (reference sequence). This CDR3 contains 16 residues. Trimming stripped 4 bases from V and 3 bases from J, with 15 bases between. The CDR3 loop is CASSSTGYGPNEKLFF. The CDR3 region has the DNA TGTGCCAGCAGCTCCACAGGGTATGGACCTAATGAAAAACTGTTTTTT.

The rearrangement links TRBV2 to TRBJ2-2, with no clear D. Germline V lookup: CDR1 SNHLY, CDR2 FYNNEI. The CDR3 length is 12 residues. Trimming cost V 8 bases and J 4 bases, with 8 bases left between them. The CDR3 DNA sequence: TGTGCCAGCCGGTCGGGCACCGGGGAGCTGTTTTTT. Amino acid sequence: CASRSGTGELFF.

The chain carries TRBV10-2 and TRBJ2-5; possible D gene TRBD1, 5 bases. The germline CDR1 and CDR2 sequences are WSHSY and SAAADI. CDR3 length: 14 residues. V was shortened by 8 bases and J by 2 bases, with 15 bases between the two germline ends. CDR3 coding DNA: TGCGCCAGCTCACAGGACGGCAGTCAAGAGACCCAGTACTTC. It translates to CASSQDGSQETQYF.

This chain connects TRBV4-1 to TRBJ2-2, with 7 bases aligning to TRBD1. With 2 bases clipped from V and 6 bases from J, the junction kept 3 bases outside the gene matches. The V gene's germline CDR1 is MGHRA and CDR2 YSYEKL. The CDR3 has 14 amino acids. The CDR3 spells CASSQIGTAGELFF. The CDR3 DNA reads as TGCGCCAGCAGCCAAATTGGGACAGCCGGGGAGCTGTTTTTT.

The V and J genes are TRBV10-3 and TRBJ1-1; no definite D call. The CDR3 is made up of 11 amino acids. In germline, CDR1 is ENHRY, CDR2 SYGVKD. V lost 6 bases to trimming and J lost 8 bases, with 10 bases between them. CDR3 nucleotide sequence: TGTGCCATCAGCCATGGGCTCGAAGCTTTCTTT. Protein: CAISHGLEAFF.

The V gene is TRBV7-6, the J gene TRBJ2-1, with 10 bases lining up with TRBD2. Germline CDR1 reads SGHVS; CDR2 reads FNYEAQ. CDR3 length equals 16 residues. The trim removed 5 bases at V and 1 base at J, leaving 5 bases unmatched. CDR3 residues: CASSPPAGGSYNEQFF. The DNA for the CDR3 is TGTGCCAGCAGCCCCCCAGCGGGAGGGTCCTACAATGAGCAGTTCTTC.

This clone was picked up one time. The rearrangement links TRBV5-1 to TRBJ1-1; possibly TRBD1 for D (5 bases). The CDR3 is made up of 13 amino acids. Germline V CDR1 and CDR2: SGHRS, YFSETQ. V lost 4 bases and J lost 1, with 8 bases in between. CDR3 nucleotides: TGCGCCAGCAGCAGGGGCCAGAACACTGAAGCTTTCTTT. Protein: CASSRGQNTEAFF.

V usage is TRBV5-1 and J usage is TRBJ1-2; TRBD1 matches 9 bases. J lost 4 bases, V lost 7 bases, and 8 bases had no gene match. The CDR3 extends over 14 amino acids. Germline CDR1 is SGHRS and CDR2 is YFSETQ. This chain's CDR3 is CASGTGGALYGYTF. DNA of the CDR3: TGCGCCAGCGGCACAGGGGGCGCCCTCTATGGCTACACCTTC.

The V call is TRBV27, the J call TRBJ2-7; TRBD1 aligns across 8 bases. The CDR3 consists of 14 residues. Germline loops: CDR1 MNHEY, CDR2 SMNVEV (reference sequence). Trimming took 5 bases from V and 2 from J; bases not matched to a gene: 5. CDR3 in amino acids: CASSLRTGPYEQYF. The DNA of the CDR3 is TGTGCCAGCAGTCTGCGGACAGGGCCCTACGAGCAGTACTTC.

The V gene is TRBV9, the J gene TRBJ1-2, with 10 bases that match TRBD1. The CDR3 totals 15 residues. CDR1 is SGDLS and CDR2 is YYNGEE in the germline V gene. V trimming: 0 bases; J trimming: 6 bases; junction bases outside the gene matches: 5. As DNA, the CDR3 is TGTGCCAGCAGCGTAGGTTTAGGACAGGGGGATGGCTACACCTTC. Amino acids: CASSVGLGQGDGYTF.

The chain uses TRBV6-6 and TRBJ2-2; D remains ambiguous. The CDR3 spans 13 residues. Germline CDR1 and CDR2: MNHNY and SVGAGI (reference sequence). V lost 4 bases and J 6 bases, leaving 9 bases between the germline ends. The CDR3 spells CASSLLFAGELFF. The CDR3 region has the DNA TGTGCCAGCAGTTTATTATTCGCCGGGGAGCTGTTTTTT.

The gene calls are TRBV6-1 and TRBJ1-4; D uncertain. This CDR3 is 14 amino acids long. The V gene lost 3 bases and the J gene lost 7 bases, with 12 bases spanning the gap. CDR1 is MNHNS, CDR2 SASEGT, per germline. In nucleotides, the CDR3 is TGTGCCAGCAGTGATAGTGGTATGAGTGAAAAACTGTTTTTT. Translated: CASSDSGMSEKLFF.

This rearrangement joins TRBV10-1 to TRBJ1-1, with 10 bases that match TRBD1. In germline, CDR1 is WNHNN, CDR2 SYGVQD (reference sequence). V shed 6 bases and J 2 bases; nucleotides not matched to a gene: 6. The CDR3 is made up of 15 amino acids. The CDR3 DNA reads TGCGCCAGCAGGGGGGACAGGGGTTTAAACACTGAAGCTTTCTTT. This sequence encodes CASRGDRGLNTEAFF.

The chain combines TRBV27 with TRBJ2-7; 9 bases match TRBD1. J lost 3 bases, V lost 5 bases, and 11 bases had no gene match. This CDR3 spans 16 amino acids. Looked up from germline, CDR1 is MNHEY and CDR2 is SMNVEV (reference sequence). In nucleotides, the CDR3 is TGTGCCAGCAGTGCAATCGGACAGGGGATGAACTACGAGCAGTACTTC. This sequence encodes CASSAIGQGMNYEQYF.

The chain joins TRBV5-1 to TRBJ2-3; D call uncertain. CDR3 length equals 15 residues. Looked up from germline, CDR1 is SGHRS and CDR2 is YFSETQ. The V end lost 1 base, the J end lost 0 bases, and 9 bases lay between the germline ends. CDR3: CASSLTVTSTDTQYF. DNA for the CDR3: TGCGCCAGCAGCTTGACGGTGACTAGCACAGATACGCAGTATTTT.